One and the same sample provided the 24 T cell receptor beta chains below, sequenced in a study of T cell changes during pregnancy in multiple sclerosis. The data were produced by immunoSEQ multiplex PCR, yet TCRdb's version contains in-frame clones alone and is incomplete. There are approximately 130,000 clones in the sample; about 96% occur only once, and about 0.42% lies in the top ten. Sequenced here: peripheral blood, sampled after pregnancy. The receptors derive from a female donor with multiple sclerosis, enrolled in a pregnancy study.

CDR3 loop: CASSVSPRTGELFF. The CDR3 DNA is TGTGCCAGCAGCGTAAGCCCCCGGACCGGGGAGCTGTTTTTT. The gene calls are TRBV9 and TRBJ2-2, with unresolved D. Deletions cut 1 base from V and 5 bases from J, with 9 bases between. Germline-derived CDR1 and CDR2 are SGDLS and YYNGEE. The CDR3 consists of 14 residues.

DNA of the CDR3: TGTGCCAGCAGTTTTCAGGGTCCCGGGGCCAACGTCCTGACTTTC. Its protein is CASSFQGPGANVLTF. This rearrangement joins TRBV27 to TRBJ2-6; possible D gene TRBD1, 5 bases. Per the germline V gene, CDR1 is MNHEY and CDR2 is SMNVEV (reference sequence). Trimming removed 3 bases from V and 4 bases from J, with 10 bases in between. This CDR3 is built from 15 residues.

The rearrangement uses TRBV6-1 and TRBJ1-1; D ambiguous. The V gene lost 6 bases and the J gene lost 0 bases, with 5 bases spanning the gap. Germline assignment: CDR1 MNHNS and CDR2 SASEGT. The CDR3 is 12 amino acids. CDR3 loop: CASRAVNTEAFF. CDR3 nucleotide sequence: TGTGCCAGCAGGGCGGTGAACACTGAAGCTTTCTTT.

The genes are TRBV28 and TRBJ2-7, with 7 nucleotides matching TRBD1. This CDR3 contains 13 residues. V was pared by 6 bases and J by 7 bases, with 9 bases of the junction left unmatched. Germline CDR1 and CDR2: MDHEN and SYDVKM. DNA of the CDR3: TGTGCCAGCAGGATACAGGGGTCTAGGGAGCAGTACTTC. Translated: CASRIQGSREQYF.

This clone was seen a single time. The CDR3 DNA reads as TGTGCCAGCAGTAGCGGACAGGGGGACAGTCAGCCCCAGCATTTT. The encoded protein is CASSSGQGDSQPQHF. This chain joins TRBV28 and TRBJ1-5; the match to TRBD1 covers 10 bases. With V trimmed by 5 bases and J by 6 bases, 7 bases remained unmatched. The CDR3 spans 15 residues. Germline V CDR1 and CDR2: MDHEN, SYDVKM.

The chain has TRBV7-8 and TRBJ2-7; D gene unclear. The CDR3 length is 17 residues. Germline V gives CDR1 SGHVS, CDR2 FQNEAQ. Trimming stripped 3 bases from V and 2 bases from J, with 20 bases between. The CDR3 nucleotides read TGTGCCAGCAGCTTTCCCCCGTCCGGGTGGAACCCCTACGAGCAGTACTTC. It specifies CASSFPPSGWNPYEQYF.

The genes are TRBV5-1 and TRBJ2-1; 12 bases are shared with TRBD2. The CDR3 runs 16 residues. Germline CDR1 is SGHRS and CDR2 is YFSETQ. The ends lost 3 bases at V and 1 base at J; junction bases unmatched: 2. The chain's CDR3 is CASSWGLAGSYNEQFF. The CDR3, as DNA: TGCGCCAGCAGCTGGGGACTAGCGGGTTCCTACAATGAGCAGTTCTTC.

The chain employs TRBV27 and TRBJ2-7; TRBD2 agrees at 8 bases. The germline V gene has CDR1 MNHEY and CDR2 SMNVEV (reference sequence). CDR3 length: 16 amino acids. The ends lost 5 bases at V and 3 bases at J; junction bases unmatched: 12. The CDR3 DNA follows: TGTGCCAGCAGTGCACCCGGGGGGGGGCGGCGCTACGAGCAGTACTTC. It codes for CASSAPGGGRRYEQYF.

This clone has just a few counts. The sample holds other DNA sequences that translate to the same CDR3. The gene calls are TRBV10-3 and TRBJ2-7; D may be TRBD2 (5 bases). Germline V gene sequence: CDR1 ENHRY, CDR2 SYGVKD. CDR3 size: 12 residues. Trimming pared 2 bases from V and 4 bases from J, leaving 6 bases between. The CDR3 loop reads CAISESGYEQYF. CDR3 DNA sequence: TGTGCCATCAGTGAGAGCGGTTACGAGCAGTACTTC.

The DNA of the CDR3 is TGTGCCAGCAGCTTAACCGGACTAGCGGGAGGGCCTGGTACGCAGTATTTT. Its translation is CASSLTGLAGGPGTQYF. This chain uses TRBV7-3 with TRBJ2-3; 15 nucleotides match TRBD2. Germline lookup yields CDR1 SGHTA and CDR2 FQGTGA. V gave up 0 bases and J gave up 8 bases; unmatched junction bases: 6. CDR3 length equals 17 residues.

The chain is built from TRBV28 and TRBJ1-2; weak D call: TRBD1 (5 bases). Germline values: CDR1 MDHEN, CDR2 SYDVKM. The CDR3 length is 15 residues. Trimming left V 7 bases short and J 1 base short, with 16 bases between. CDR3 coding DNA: TGTGCCAGCACCCCTCACCGGGGGGATAACTATGGCTACACCTTC. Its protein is CASTPHRGDNYGYTF.

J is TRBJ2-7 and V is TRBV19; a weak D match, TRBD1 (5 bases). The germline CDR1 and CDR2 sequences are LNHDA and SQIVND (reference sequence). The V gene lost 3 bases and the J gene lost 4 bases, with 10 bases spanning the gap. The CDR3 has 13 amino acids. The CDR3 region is CASSITGTYEQYF. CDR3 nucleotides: TGTGCCAGTAGTATTACAGGAACTTACGAGCAGTACTTC. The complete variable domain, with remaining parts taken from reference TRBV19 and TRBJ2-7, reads DGGITQSPKYLFRKEGQNVTLSCEQNLNHDAMYWYRQDPGQGLRLIYYSQIVNDFQKGDIAEGYSVSREKKESFPLTVTSAQKNPTAFYLCASSITGTYEQYFGPGTRLTVT.

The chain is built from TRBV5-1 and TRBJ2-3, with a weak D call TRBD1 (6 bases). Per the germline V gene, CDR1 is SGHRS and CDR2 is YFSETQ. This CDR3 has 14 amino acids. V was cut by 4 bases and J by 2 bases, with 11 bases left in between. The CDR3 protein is CASSQGHYTDTQYF. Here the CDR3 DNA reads TGCGCCAGCAGCCAGGGACATTACACAGATACGCAGTATTTT.

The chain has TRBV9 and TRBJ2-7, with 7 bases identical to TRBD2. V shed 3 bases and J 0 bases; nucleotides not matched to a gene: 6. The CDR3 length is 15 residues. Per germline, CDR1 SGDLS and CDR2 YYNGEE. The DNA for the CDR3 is TGTGCCAGCAGCGGGGGAGCGGGACTCTCCTACGAGCAGTACTTC. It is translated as CASSGGAGLSYEQYF.

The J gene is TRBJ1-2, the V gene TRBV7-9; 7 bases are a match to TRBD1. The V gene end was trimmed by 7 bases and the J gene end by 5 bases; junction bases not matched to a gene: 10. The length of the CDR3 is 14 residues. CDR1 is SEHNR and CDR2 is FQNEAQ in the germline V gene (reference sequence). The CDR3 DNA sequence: TGTGCCAGCATCGAAGACAGGGAACCTTATGGCTACACCTTC. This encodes CASIEDREPYGYTF.

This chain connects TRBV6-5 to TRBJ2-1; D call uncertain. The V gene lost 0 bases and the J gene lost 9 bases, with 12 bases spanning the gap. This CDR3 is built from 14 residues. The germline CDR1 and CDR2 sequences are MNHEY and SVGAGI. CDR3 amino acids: CASSYSRSSAEQFF. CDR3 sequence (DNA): TGTGCCAGCAGTTACTCGCGGAGTTCCGCTGAGCAGTTCTTC.

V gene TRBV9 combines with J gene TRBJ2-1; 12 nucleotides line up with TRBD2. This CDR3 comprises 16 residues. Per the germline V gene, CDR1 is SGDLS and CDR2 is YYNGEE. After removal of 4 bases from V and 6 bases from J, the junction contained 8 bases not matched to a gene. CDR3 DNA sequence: TGTGCCAGCAGCCCCCAGACTAGCGGGAGTTTCAATGAGCAGTTCTTC. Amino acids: CASSPQTSGSFNEQFF. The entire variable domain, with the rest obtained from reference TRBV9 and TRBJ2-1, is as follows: DSGVTQTPKHLITATGQRVTLRCSPRSGDLSVYWYQQSLDQGLQFLIQYYNGEERAKGNILERFSAQQFPDLHSELNLSSLELGDSALYFCASSPQTSGSFNEQFFGPGTRLTVL.

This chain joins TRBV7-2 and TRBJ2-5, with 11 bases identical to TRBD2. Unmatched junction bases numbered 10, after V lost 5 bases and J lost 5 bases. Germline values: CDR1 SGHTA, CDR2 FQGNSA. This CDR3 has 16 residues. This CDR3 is CASSPTSGSSFETQYF. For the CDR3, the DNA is TGTGCCAGCAGCCCTACTAGCGGGAGCTCGTTTGAGACCCAGTACTTC.

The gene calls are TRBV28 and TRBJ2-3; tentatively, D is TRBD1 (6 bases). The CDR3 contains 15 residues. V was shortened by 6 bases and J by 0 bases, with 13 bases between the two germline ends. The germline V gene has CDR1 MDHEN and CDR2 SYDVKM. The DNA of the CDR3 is TGTGCCAGCAGCTTTACTGACAGGAGCACAGATACGCAGTATTTT. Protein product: CASSFTDRSTDTQYF.

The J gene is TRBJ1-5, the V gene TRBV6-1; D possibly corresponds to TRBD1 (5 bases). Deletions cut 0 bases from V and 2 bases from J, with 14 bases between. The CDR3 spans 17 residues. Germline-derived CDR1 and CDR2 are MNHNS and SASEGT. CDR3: CASSEAKAGIRNQPQHF. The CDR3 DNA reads TGTGCCAGCAGTGAAGCTAAGGCAGGGATTCGCAATCAGCCCCAGCATTTT.

The CDR3 nucleotides are TGTGCCAGCAGCCCCCTCACCCGGGACGTCCTGACTTTC. Its protein is CASSPLTRDVLTF. The chain recombines TRBV4-2 with TRBJ2-6; D is ambiguous. This CDR3 region has 13 residues. Per germline, CDR1 LGHNA and CDR2 YNFKEQ. V gave up 4 bases and J gave up 11 bases, with 12 bases separating them.

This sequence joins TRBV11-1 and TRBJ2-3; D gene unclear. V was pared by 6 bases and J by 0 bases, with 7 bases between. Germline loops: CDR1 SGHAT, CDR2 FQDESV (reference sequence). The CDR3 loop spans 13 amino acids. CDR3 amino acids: CASSRFSTDTQYF. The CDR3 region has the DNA TGTGCCAGCAGTCGTTTTAGCACAGATACGCAGTATTTT.

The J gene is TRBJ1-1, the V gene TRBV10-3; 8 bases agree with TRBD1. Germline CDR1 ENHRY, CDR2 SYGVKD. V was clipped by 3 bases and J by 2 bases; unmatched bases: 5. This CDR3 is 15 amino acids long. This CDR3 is CAISDVDRANTEAFF. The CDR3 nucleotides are TGTGCCATCAGTGACGTGGACAGGGCTAACACTGAAGCTTTCTTT.

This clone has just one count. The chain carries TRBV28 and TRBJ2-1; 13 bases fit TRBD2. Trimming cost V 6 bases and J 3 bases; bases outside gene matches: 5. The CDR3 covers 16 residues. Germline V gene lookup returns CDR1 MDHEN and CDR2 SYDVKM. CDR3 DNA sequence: TGTGCCAGCAGCCCGGGACTAGCGGGATTCTACAATGAGCAGTTCTTC. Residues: CASSPGLAGFYNEQFF.